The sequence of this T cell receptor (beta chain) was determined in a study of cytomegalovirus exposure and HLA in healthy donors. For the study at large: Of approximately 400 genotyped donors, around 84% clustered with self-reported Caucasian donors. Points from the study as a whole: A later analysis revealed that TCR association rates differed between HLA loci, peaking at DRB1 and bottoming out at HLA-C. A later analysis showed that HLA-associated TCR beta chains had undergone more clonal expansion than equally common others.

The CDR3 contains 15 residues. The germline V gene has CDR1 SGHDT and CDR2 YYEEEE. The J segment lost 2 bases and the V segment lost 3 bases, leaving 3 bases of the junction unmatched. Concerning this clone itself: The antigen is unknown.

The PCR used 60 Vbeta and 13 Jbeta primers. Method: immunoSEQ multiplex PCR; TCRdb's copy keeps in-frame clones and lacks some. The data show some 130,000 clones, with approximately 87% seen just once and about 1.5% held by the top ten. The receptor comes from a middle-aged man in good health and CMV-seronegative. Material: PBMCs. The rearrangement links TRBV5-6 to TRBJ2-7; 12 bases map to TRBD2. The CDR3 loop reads CASSSRTSGTYEQYF. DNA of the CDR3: TGTGCCAGCAGCTCAAGGACTAGCGGGACCTACGAGCAGTACTTC.